This T cell receptor (beta chain) came from a study of blood T cell repertoires in COVID-19. The overall study: Researchers got acute and convalescent COVID-19 samples from the United States, Italy and Spain. T cells, B-cell-depleted T cells, or PBMCs supplied cDNA or gDNA.

The V gene's germline CDR1 is MNHEY and CDR2 SMNVEV (reference sequence). This CDR3 is 14 amino acids long. The ends lost 6 bases at V and 9 bases at J; junction bases unmatched: 11. Original handling: Amplification from reference gene primers served as the basis for estimated nucleated cell counts. Sequencing was performed with immunoSEQ multiplex PCR; in TCRdb, only in-frame clones are kept and a portion is missing. V, J and clone size are taken as reported in that table, and D and trimming were inferred from the DNA itself. In the table there are some 260,000 clones, about 80% of which are singletons.

The rearrangement uses TRBV27 and TRBJ2-7, with 10 bases that match TRBD1. The sequence derives from a man aged 80 or over with acute or convalescent COVID-19. Sequences were obtained from peripheral blood. DNA for the CDR3: TGTGCCAGCAGGAAGGACAGGGGGGACTTAGTGCAGTACTTC. Protein product: CASRKDRGDLVQYF.